This TCR beta chain emerged from a study of T cell responses to AZD1222 COVID-19 vaccine. The protocol was immunoSEQ multiplex PCR, while the TCRdb copy is restricted to in-frame clones and leaves out a portion. The data hold over 110,000 clones, with roughly nine tenths observed a single time. Notes on the study in general: Seropositive status at baseline applied to only five or six AZD1222 recipients. Among spike-specific TCRs, nearly half reportedly target unmutated variant regions. Clonal diversity may have been underestimated, and the donors were mostly white British, with more females than males.

The CDR3 runs to 13 residues. The V segment lost 6 bases and the J segment 7 bases; nucleotides outside the gene matches: 5. The germline V gene encodes CDR1 MNHEY and CDR2 SMNVEV (reference sequence). Note on this clone: What it binds is unknown.

The sequence came from an adult in good health. The chain links TRBV27 to TRBJ2-1; 8 bases fit TRBD1. The sample was peripheral blood, taken on day 0 of AZD1222 vaccination. As DNA, the CDR3 is TGTGCCAGCAGATCTGACAGGGGAAATGAGCAGTTCTTC. It codes for CASRSDRGNEQFF.